This T cell receptor (beta chain) was profiled in a study of graft-versus-host responses after intestinal transplantation. Background on the study: Transplants given to recipients were multivisceral, liver-intestinal, or isolated intestinal.

Whole-study results and caveats: Present in recipient marrow, GvH clones included some that appeared first in ileum or blood.

Concerning this clone itself: What it binds is unknown.

The V end was cut by 3 bases, the J end by 4 bases, with 12 bases between. Germline lookup yields CDR1 MNHEY and CDR2 SMNVEV (reference sequence). CDR3 length equals 15 residues. The assay was immunoSEQ multiplex PCR, and TCRdb's table has in-frame clones only and misses some. The sample consists of fewer than 85,000 clones, just under 95% of them appearing once. The rearrangement links TRBV27 to TRBJ2-2, with D possibly matching TRBD1 (6 bases). This clonotype was sampled from a human donor who received an intestinal transplant. Source: unstimulated CD8+ T cells sorted from spleen or lymph node cells, taken before intestinal transplant. The CDR3 nucleotides read TGTGCCAGCAGTTTTGGGGGCAGGCCCACCGGGGAGCTGTTTTTT. It specifies CASSFGGRPTGELFF.